The 11 T cell receptor beta chains below all came from one sample that was sequenced in a study of radiation and T cells in renal cell carcinoma. Time point in this sample: baseline pretreatment blood. The treatment was: 15 Gy SBRT to primary tumor, nephrectomy 4 weeks later. Data came from immunoSEQ multiplex PCR; TCRdb stores just in-frame clones and leaves some out. The sample has approximately 110,000 clones; roughly 80% are singletons. The sequencing used blood, collected from a patient whose treatment included radiotherapy and nephrectomy. The receptors were sampled from a woman aged 60-70 years with renal cell carcinoma.

The V call is TRBV10-3, the J call TRBJ1-5; D ambiguous. V dropped 7 bases and J dropped 5 bases, with 12 bases sitting between them. Germline values: CDR1 ENHRY, CDR2 SYGVKD. The CDR3 has 13 amino acids. The CDR3 DNA follows: TGTGCCATCACGGGCCGGCGGGATCAGCCCCAGCATTTT. Its translation: CAITGRRDQPQHF.

The chain carries TRBV28 and TRBJ2-2; D not certain. Germline CDR1 is MDHEN and CDR2 is SYDVKM. V was cut by 2 bases and J by 6 bases, with 13 bases left in between. The CDR3 covers 15 residues. CDR3 protein: CASSLDLEASGELFF. CDR3 DNA sequence: TGTGCCAGCAGTTTAGATCTCGAGGCCTCCGGGGAGCTGTTTTTT.

The V call is TRBV5-1, the J call TRBJ1-1; D not certain. Germline CDR1 and CDR2: SGHRS and YFSETQ. Between the trimmed V and J ends, which lost 0 bases and 4 bases, there was a span of 16 bases. The CDR3 is 16 amino acids. The CDR3 DNA sequence: TGCGCCAGCAGCTTGGACTGGGGATCAAAAGGCACTGAAGCTTTCTTT. Translated: CASSLDWGSKGTEAFF. Full variable domain (outside the CDR3, taken from reference TRBV5-1 and TRBJ1-1): KAGVTQTPRYLIKTRGQQVTLSCSPISGHRSVSWYQQTPGQGLQFLFEYFSETQRNKGNFPGRFSGRQFSNSRSEMNVSTLELGDSALYLCASSLDWGSKGTEAFFGQGTRLTVV.

This rearrangement joins TRBV28 to TRBJ1-2, with D unresolved. The CDR3 extends over 14 amino acids. Per the germline V gene, CDR1 is MDHEN and CDR2 is SYDVKM. Trimming shortened V by 2 bases and J by 0 bases, and 7 bases separated the two germline ends. The CDR3 here is CASSLVQPNYGYTF. CDR3 coding DNA: TGTGCCAGCAGTTTAGTTCAGCCTAACTATGGCTACACCTTC.

The V gene is TRBV11-2, the J gene TRBJ2-7; 7 bases fit TRBD1. The V gene's germline CDR1 is SGHAT and CDR2 FQNNGV. V shed 1 base and J 7 bases; nucleotides not matched to a gene: 4. The CDR3 spans 13 residues. CDR3 sequence: CASSLGDRPEQYF. The CDR3 bases are TGTGCCAGCAGCTTAGGGGACAGACCGGAGCAGTACTTC.

V usage is TRBV27 and J usage is TRBJ1-4; TRBD1 matches at 10 bases. The V gene's germline CDR1 is MNHEY and CDR2 SMNVEV (reference sequence). V was clipped by 3 bases and J by 5 bases; unmatched bases: 6. CDR3 length: 16 amino acids. CDR3 bases: TGTGCCAGCAGTTTGCGAGGGACAGGGGCCAATGAAAAACTGTTTTTT. Amino acids: CASSLRGTGANEKLFF.

V gene TRBV4-1 combines with J gene TRBJ1-5, with D unclear. Per germline, CDR1 MGHRA and CDR2 YSYEKL. CDR3 size: 15 residues. The V and J ends lost 7 bases and 1 base respectively, with 14 bases between them. CDR3 loop: CASNANQGSNQPQHF. In DNA form, the CDR3 reads TGCGCCAGCAACGCGAACCAAGGGAGCAATCAGCCCCAGCATTTT.

This clone was counted only a few times. The V gene is TRBV19, the J gene TRBJ2-2; D uncertain. Per the germline V gene, CDR1 is LNHDA and CDR2 is SQIVND (reference sequence). Trimming cost V 6 bases and J 4 bases, with 18 bases left between them. The CDR3 is 16 amino acids. The CDR3 nucleotides are TGTGCCAGTAGCACTCAAGGAGTCCCCTTCACCGGGGAGCTGTTTTTT. Its translation: CASSTQGVPFTGELFF.

The chain uses TRBV2 and TRBJ2-1; perhaps D is TRBD1 or TRBD2 (5 bases each). CDR1 SNHLY and CDR2 FYNNEI come from the germline V gene. V lost 2 bases, J lost 0 bases, and 17 bases lay in between. The CDR3 length is 18 residues. The CDR3 reads CASSERGDSPSSYNEQFF. The CDR3 DNA is TGTGCCAGCAGTGAAAGGGGAGACAGCCCTAGCTCCTACAATGAGCAGTTCTTC.

The chain has TRBV25-1 and TRBJ2-5; tentative D call: TRBD2 (6 bases). The CDR3 covers 14 residues. Germline lookup yields CDR1 MGHDK and CDR2 SYGVNS. Trimming cost V 4 bases and J 4 bases, with 13 bases left between them. In nucleotides, the CDR3 is TGTGCCAGCAGTGGAACCGGGAGTGGAGAGACCCAGTACTTC. Translation gives CASSGTGSGETQYF.

The gene calls are TRBV7-2 and TRBJ2-7, with D perhaps matching TRBD1 or TRBD2 (5 bases each). Germline V gene data show CDR1 as SGHTA and CDR2 as FQGNSA. The CDR3 runs to 15 residues. V dropped 0 bases and J dropped 3 bases, with 12 bases sitting between them. CDR3 amino acids: CASSLAGQGVYEQYF. Here the CDR3 DNA reads TGTGCCAGCAGCTTAGCGGGGCAGGGAGTCTACGAGCAGTACTTC.